The T cell receptor beta chain under discussion was sequenced for a study of OX40 agonist ivuxolimab in advanced cancers. At the level of the study: Eligibility rules accepted prior anti-PD-1, anti-PD-L1 or anti-CTLA-4 therapy, and 35% to 40% had some.

Comments on this clone: The antigen remains undetermined.

The study, taken as a whole, reports: Researchers did not establish what antigens the expanded peripheral T cells target. Partial responders at 0.1-3.0 mg/kg showed near-lowest clonal expansion.

CDR1 and CDR2 (germline): MDHEN, SYDVKM. V was pared by 6 bases and J by 2 bases, with 5 bases of the junction left unmatched. CDR3 length: 14 amino acids. TCRdb's copy holds only in-frame clones and misses some; the assay was immunoSEQ multiplex PCR. The table records roughly 34,000 clones, 92% of them present only once. This specimen consisted of CD4+ or CD8+ T cells sorted from blood, obtained in a trial of the OX40 agonist ivuxolimab. The source is an adult with an advanced solid tumor such as melanoma, head and neck, liver or kidney cancer. The rearrangement joins TRBV28 to TRBJ2-3, with 7 positions matching TRBD1. The CDR3 loop reads CASSLGQNTDTQYF. The CDR3, as DNA: TGTGCCAGCAGCCTGGGACAGAACACAGATACGCAGTATTTT.